A single sample is the source of the 14 T cell receptor beta chains below, sequenced in a study of cytomegalovirus exposure and HLA in healthy donors. This PCR relied on a set of 60 Vbeta primers and 13 Jbeta primers. This table comes from immunoSEQ multiplex PCR, and its TCRdb copy is limited to in-frame clones, with some not included. This sample has more than 250,000 clones, with around 90% found just once. The sample comprised PBMCs. The origin of the receptors is a woman younger than 30 in good health and CMV-seronegative.

The chain recombines TRBV23-1 with TRBJ2-5, with 10 bases matching TRBD2. TRBV23-1 is given ORF status, its function remaining uncertain. The J segment lost 5 bases and the V segment lost 4 bases, leaving 4 bases of the junction unmatched. The CDR3 is made up of 14 amino acids. CDR3 in DNA: TGCGCCAGCAGTCCCAGCGGGGGGGGTGAGACCCAGTACTTC. This translates into CASSPSGGGETQYF.

J is TRBJ2-7 and V is TRBV5-4; 10 bases map to TRBD1. Unmatched junction bases numbered 9, after V lost 5 bases and J lost 4 bases. CDR1 and CDR2 from the germline V gene are SGHNT and YYREEE (reference sequence). The CDR3 is 15 residues long. The CDR3 sequence: CASSTRTGGRYEQYF. DNA of the CDR3: TGTGCCAGCAGTACCCGGACAGGGGGTCGATACGAGCAGTACTTC.

The chain is built from TRBV10-3 and TRBJ1-1; weak D call: TRBD1 (6 bases). The CDR3 contains 14 residues. Germline loops: CDR1 ENHRY, CDR2 SYGVKD. The V end was cut by 8 bases, the J end by 8 bases, with 21 bases between. As DNA, the CDR3 is TGTGCCATCCCCCCGGGGGGGGGCAGGGGAGAAGCTTTCTTT. Its protein product is CAIPPGGGRGEAFF.

J is TRBJ1-2 and V is TRBV28, with TRBD1 matching 9 bases. V was clipped by 6 bases and J by 2 bases; unmatched bases: 4. The CDR3 consists of 14 residues. Germline V gene lookup returns CDR1 MDHEN and CDR2 SYDVKM. The CDR3 DNA reads TGTGCCAGCAGGGGGACAGGGCTGAACTATGGCTACACCTTC. Amino acid sequence: CASRGTGLNYGYTF.

This clone was counted a single time. J is TRBJ1-1 and V is TRBV29-1; the match to TRBD1 covers 11 bases. There are 15 residues in the CDR3. V trimming: 6 bases; J trimming: 5 bases; junction bases outside the gene matches: 11. Germline CDR1 SQVTM, CDR2 ANQGSEA. For the CDR3, the DNA is TGCAGCGTCGGCGGGACAGGGGGTTATGGGACTGAAGCTTTCTTT. Encoded protein: CSVGGTGGYGTEAFF.

The chain recombines TRBV5-6 with TRBJ1-6; D gene ambiguous. Between the trimmed V and J ends, which lost 0 bases and 10 bases, there was a span of 8 bases. The length of the CDR3 is 13 residues. Per the germline V gene, CDR1 is SGHDT and CDR2 is YYEEEE. In DNA, the CDR3 is TGTGCCAGCAGCTTGGGGGGAGGATCACCCCTCCACTTT. Translation gives CASSLGGGSPLHF.

The chain employs TRBV4-1 and TRBJ1-4; 12 bases fit TRBD1. CDR3 length: 16 amino acids. Unmatched junction bases numbered 4, after V lost 1 base and J lost 7 bases. In germline, CDR1 is MGHRA, CDR2 YSYEKL. The CDR3 sequence: CASSQGRDRGLEKLFF. CDR3 in DNA: TGCGCCAGCAGCCAAGGCCGGGACAGGGGGCTTGAAAAACTGTTTTTT.

A single count supports this clone. V and J are TRBV10-3 and TRBJ2-5; 7 bases are a match to TRBD1. With 5 bases clipped from V and 1 base from J, the junction kept 4 bases outside the gene matches. CDR1 and CDR2 (germline): ENHRY, SYGVKD. The CDR3 has 14 residues. Here the CDR3 reads CAISFDRVQETQYF. In DNA, the CDR3 is TGTGCCATCAGTTTCGACAGGGTCCAAGAGACCCAGTACTTC.

The genes are TRBV6-1 and TRBJ2-5; 11 nucleotides align to TRBD2. CDR1 is MNHNS and CDR2 is SASEGT in the germline V gene. The V segment lost 2 bases and the J segment 3 bases; nucleotides outside the gene matches: 20. The CDR3 totals 21 residues. The DNA for the CDR3 is TGTGCCAGCAGTGAACACGGTCTAATAGCGGGGGGGCGAGGGTCAGAAGAGACCCAGTACTTC. This translates into CASSEHGLIAGGRGSEETQYF.

This chain uses TRBV29-1 with TRBJ1-1; 9 positions agree with TRBD1. The junction had 7 bases not matched to a gene; V was cut back by 4 bases and J by 4 bases. CDR3 size: 14 residues. Germline V gives CDR1 SQVTM, CDR2 ANQGSEA. CDR3 sequence: CSVGPGQGITEAFF. The CDR3 nucleotides are TGCAGCGTTGGCCCGGGACAGGGTATCACTGAAGCTTTCTTT.

The chain recombines TRBV27 with TRBJ2-2; 9 bases agree with TRBD2. The CDR3 totals 17 residues. CDR1 is MNHEY, CDR2 SMNVEV, per germline (reference sequence). V was pared by 4 bases and J by 4 bases, with 10 bases of the junction left unmatched. In DNA, the CDR3 is TGTGCCAGCAGTTCCCCTGCGGGGGGGCCGTTCACCGGGGAGCTGTTTTTT. Amino acid sequence: CASSSPAGGPFTGELFF.

This sequence joins TRBV30 and TRBJ1-1, with a weak D call TRBD1 (6 bases). The CDR3 has 14 amino acids. Per germline, CDR1 GTSNPN and CDR2 SVGIG (reference sequence). Trimming removed 4 bases at V and 4 bases at J, with 16 bases between. The CDR3 DNA is TGTGCCTGGACCCAGTACAGGGCTGGCACTGAAGCTTTCTTT. Translation gives CAWTQYRAGTEAFF.

The V call is TRBV30, the J call TRBJ2-2; a possible D gene is TRBD1 (5 bases). Deletions cut 4 bases from V and 6 bases from J, with 12 bases between. Germline V gives CDR1 GTSNPN, CDR2 SVGIG (reference sequence). The length of the CDR3 is 13 residues. This CDR3 is CAWKPGKAGELFF. DNA of the CDR3: TGTGCCTGGAAACCAGGGAAGGCCGGGGAGCTGTTTTTT. Filled out from reference TRBV30 and TRBJ2-2, the complete variable domain reads SQTIHQWPATLVQPVGSPLSLECTVEGTSNPNLYWYRQAAGRGLQLLFYSVGIGQISSEVPQNLSASRPQDRQFILSSKKLLLSDSGFYLCAWKPGKAGELFFGEGSRLTVL.

This chain connects TRBV29-1 to TRBJ2-7; 11 bases fit TRBD2. Germline trimming cut 7 bases from V and 4 bases from J; bases unmatched to any gene: 6. CDR3 length equals 13 residues. CDR1 and CDR2 (germline): SQVTM, ANQGSEA. CDR3 amino acids: CSAQTSGGYEQYF. DNA for the CDR3: TGCAGCGCCCAAACTAGCGGGGGTTACGAGCAGTACTTC.